Listed below are T cell receptor beta chains from one sample, sequenced in a study of blood T cells in healthy people across ages. Each CDR3 protein is one row after TCRdb ran MiXCR on the 5' RACE reads. The sample consists of 1.5 million to 1.8 million distinct CDR3 sequences, less than 45% of them appearing once. The specimen sequenced was blood. These TCRs come from a woman aged 18-29 years in good health. Both conserved end residues are part of each CDR3.

V gene: TRBV20-1
J gene: NA
CDR3 protein: CSARSSRDSYEQYF

V gene: TRBV27
J gene: TRBJ2-2
CDR3 protein: CASSLLLPSGVGGELFF

V gene: TRBV27
J gene: TRBJ1-2
CDR3 protein: CASSSIGGATNYGYTF

V gene: TRBV6-5
J gene: TRBJ1-1
CDR3 protein: CASSYGGAVRATEAFF

V gene: TRBV11-2
J gene: TRBJ1-2
CDR3 protein: CASSRPGQGAYGYTF

V gene: TRBV4-3
J gene: TRBJ2-5
CDR3 protein: CVSSRSTGFVETQYF

V gene: TRBV12-3/TRBV12-4
J gene: TRBJ2-3
CDR3 protein: CPSSATGTTQYF

V gene: TRBV7-2
J gene: TRBJ2-7
CDR3 protein: CASSLAPGRSSYEQYF

V gene: TRBV20-1
J gene: TRBJ2-2
CDR3 protein: CSASPITSVGTGELFF

V gene: TRBV7-9
J gene: TRBJ2-7
CDR3 protein: CASSLGTQGPSSYEQYF

V gene: TRBV6-2/TRBV6-3
J gene: TRBJ2-1
CDR3 protein: CASSNRGEKNNEQFF

V gene: TRBV7-2
J gene: TRBJ1-1
CDR3 protein: CASSRGRGRVTEAFF

V gene: TRBV7-9
J gene: TRBJ1-5
CDR3 protein: CASSLGHLQPQHF

V gene: TRBV7-9
J gene: TRBJ2-7
CDR3 protein: CASSSQELYEQYF

V gene: TRBV9
J gene: TRBJ2-7
CDR3 protein: CASSVGQGGYYEQYF

V gene: TRBV6-5
J gene: TRBJ2-7
CDR3 protein: CASSYRSSGFEQYF

V gene: TRBV27
J gene: TRBJ1-5
CDR3 protein: CASSLSAHQPQHF

V gene: TRBV20-1
J gene: TRBJ1-5
CDR3 protein: CSVPGIRGSNQPQHF

V gene: TRBV5-1
J gene: TRBJ2-7
CDR3 protein: CASRVDSTYEQYF

V gene: TRBV27
J gene: TRBJ2-1
CDR3 protein: CASSLLGQGKGNEQFF

V gene: TRBV21-1
J gene: TRBJ1-2
CDR3 protein: CASSKDRGGGYTF

V gene: TRBV4-2
J gene: TRBJ2-3
CDR3 protein: CASSQEKRGDTDTQYF

V gene: TRBV6-2/TRBV6-3
J gene: TRBJ2-1
CDR3 protein: CASSPIDSNEQFF

V gene: TRBV5-1
J gene: NA
CDR3 protein: CASSSEGAQETQYF

V gene: TRBV20-1
J gene: TRBJ2-3
CDR3 protein: CSARWASGITDTQYF

V gene: TRBV6-6
J gene: TRBJ2-1
CDR3 protein: CASSYSLAANNEQFF

V gene: TRBV20-1
J gene: TRBJ2-3
CDR3 protein: CSARVGIRDTQYF

V gene: TRBV3-1
J gene: TRBJ2-3
CDR3 protein: CASSQLDRHSPHTDTQYF

V gene: TRBV28
J gene: TRBJ1-5
CDR3 protein: CASSSRHHSNQPQHF

V gene: TRBV6-5
J gene: TRBJ2-7
CDR3 protein: CASSYSQGATYEQYF

V gene: TRBV12-3/TRBV12-4
J gene: TRBJ1-1
CDR3 protein: CASRVRFGFTEAFF

V gene: TRBV11-3
J gene: TRBJ2-1
CDR3 protein: CASSLNLAGMSYNEQFF

V gene: TRBV20-1
J gene: TRBJ2-5
CDR3 protein: CSARGGTSWYF

V gene: TRBV28
J gene: NA
CDR3 protein: CASSGGGSYNEQYF

V gene: TRBV4-2
J gene: TRBJ2-1
CDR3 protein: CASSQEMSGNEQFF

V gene: TRBV7-6
J gene: TRBJ2-7
CDR3 protein: CASSFKGRSLKNEQYF

V gene: TRBV5-1
J gene: TRBJ1-1
CDR3 protein: CASRVQGSTEAFF

V gene: TRBV27
J gene: NA
CDR3 protein: CASSHGTSGHNEQYF

V gene: TRBV4-3
J gene: TRBJ1-6
CDR3 protein: CASSQDYTVDNSPLHF

V gene: TRBV24-1
J gene: TRBJ2-1
CDR3 protein: CATSDKDPSSYNEQFF

V gene: TRBV19
J gene: TRBJ2-7
CDR3 protein: CASSTPGDGGALHYEQYF

V gene: TRBV4-3
J gene: TRBJ2-2
CDR3 protein: CASSQTRLVGELFF

V gene: TRBV20-1
J gene: TRBJ2-5
CDR3 protein: CSVGGVGAQETQYF

V gene: TRBV25-1
J gene: TRBJ2-1
CDR3 protein: CASSDLSGSRGEQFF

V gene: TRBV9
J gene: TRBJ1-2
CDR3 protein: CASSVGWGDGYTF

V gene: TRBV20-1
J gene: TRBJ2-5
CDR3 protein: CSARDPGLATQETQYF

V gene: TRBV7-2
J gene: TRBJ2-3
CDR3 protein: CASSLGPLGRGRTDTQYF

V gene: TRBV6-2/TRBV6-3
J gene: TRBJ2-5
CDR3 protein: CASSYRPLETQYF

V gene: TRBV20-1
J gene: TRBJ2-7
CDR3 protein: CSANDRTPYEQYF

V gene: TRBV5-1
J gene: TRBJ2-3
CDR3 protein: CASSLGGTAITDTQYF